This is a list of T cell receptor beta chains from one sample in a study of Ad26.COV2.S vaccination and SARS-CoV-2 variants. Some clones are missing from TCRdb's copy, which holds only in-frame ones; the method was immunoSEQ multiplex PCR. The sample lists some 640,000 clones, 80% to 90% occurring once. The specimen comprised peripheral blood, sampled in a trial of Ad26.COV2.S vaccine versus placebo. The receptors were sampled from a person aged 18-65 years who received the Ad26.COV2.S COVID-19 vaccine or a placebo. Both conserved end residues are part of each CDR3. A D gene is named only where the DNA matches it firmly.

TRBV5-1	TRBJ2-3	-	CASSPVQAVGSTDTQYF	TGCGCCAGCAGCCCAGTACAGGCCGTCGGTAGCACAGATACGCAGTATTTT
TRBV30	TRBJ2-5	TRBD1	CAWSPGQIQETQYF	TGTGCCTGGAGTCCGGGACAGATCCAAGAGACCCAGTACTTC
TRBV6-1	TRBJ2-7	-	CASSEHRSSYEQYF	TGTGCCAGCAGTGAGCACAGGTCTTCCTACGAGCAGTACTTC
TRBV7-8	TRBJ2-3	TRBD2	CASSSRGAGEGTDTQYF	TGTGCCAGCAGCTCCCGAGGGGCGGGAGAGGGTACAGATACGCAGTATTTT
TRBV27	TRBJ2-1	-	CASSFQGNYNEQFF	TGTGCCAGCAGTTTTCAGGGGAACTACAATGAGCAGTTCTTC
TRBV9	TRBJ2-1	-	CASSVAGRESEQFF	TGTGCCAGCAGCGTAGCCGGCAGGGAGAGTGAGCAGTTCTTC
TRBV30	TRBJ1-5	-	CAWSVSGASNQPQHF	TGTGCCTGGAGTGTTTCGGGGGCTAGCAATCAGCCCCAGCATTTT
TRBV4-1	TRBJ1-4	-	CASSQEGARRLFF	TGCGCCAGCAGCCAAGAAGGGGCCCGGAGACTGTTTTTT
TRBV5-1	TRBJ2-1	TRBD2	CASSLTSGEQFF	TGCGCCAGCAGCTTGACTAGCGGTGAGCAGTTCTTC
TRBV5-4	TRBJ2-2	TRBD2	CASSLRGGTGELFF	TGTGCCAGCAGCTTGCGGGGGGGCACCGGGGAGCTGTTTTTT
TRBV7-9	TRBJ2-5	-	CASSLVVGDLPETQYF	TGTGCCAGCAGCTTAGTAGTAGGGGACCTCCCCGAGACCCAGTACTTC